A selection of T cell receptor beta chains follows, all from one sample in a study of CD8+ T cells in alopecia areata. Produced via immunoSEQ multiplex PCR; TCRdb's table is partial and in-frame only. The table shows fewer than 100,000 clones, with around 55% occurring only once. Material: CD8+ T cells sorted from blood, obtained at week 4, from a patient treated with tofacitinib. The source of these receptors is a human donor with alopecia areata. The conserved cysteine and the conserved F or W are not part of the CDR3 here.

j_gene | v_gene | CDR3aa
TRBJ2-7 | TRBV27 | ASSLSPSLYEQY
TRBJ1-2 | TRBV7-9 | ASNGPDGNDYT
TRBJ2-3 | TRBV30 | AWNEKTSRITDTQY
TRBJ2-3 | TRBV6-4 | ASSENSGKADTQY
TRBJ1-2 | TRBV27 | ASSFVDTGQANGYT
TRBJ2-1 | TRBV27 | ASSNRWASSYNEQF
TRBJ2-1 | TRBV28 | ASSLLAGSSYNEQF
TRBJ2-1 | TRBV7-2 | ASRFTSGSFGEQF
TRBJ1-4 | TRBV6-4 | ASSEGQGAEKLF
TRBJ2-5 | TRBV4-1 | ASSQLVRETQY
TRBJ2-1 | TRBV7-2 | ASSLGVSGRDVNEQF
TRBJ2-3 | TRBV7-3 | ASSQDPTSPTDTQY
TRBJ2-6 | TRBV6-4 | ASSEGAGANVLT
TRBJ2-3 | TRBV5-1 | ASSQGLAASTDTQY
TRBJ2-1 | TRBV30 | AVLAADYNEQF
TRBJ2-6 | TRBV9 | ASSVAVGLGANVLT
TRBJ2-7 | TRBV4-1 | ASSQDRLHYEQY
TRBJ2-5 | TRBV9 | ASSVAWGQETQY
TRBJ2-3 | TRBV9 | ASSEEASVPTTDTQY
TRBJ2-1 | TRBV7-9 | ASSLEASGSDEQF